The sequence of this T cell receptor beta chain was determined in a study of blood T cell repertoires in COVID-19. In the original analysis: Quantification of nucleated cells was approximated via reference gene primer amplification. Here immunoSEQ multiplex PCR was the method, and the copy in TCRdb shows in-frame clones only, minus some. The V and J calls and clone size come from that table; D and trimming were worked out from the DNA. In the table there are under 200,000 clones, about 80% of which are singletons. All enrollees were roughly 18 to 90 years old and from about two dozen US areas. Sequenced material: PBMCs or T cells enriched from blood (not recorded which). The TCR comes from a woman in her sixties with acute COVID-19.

The CDR3 nucleotides are TGTGCCACCCATCCGGTTAGGGGCGGCACTGAAGCTTTCTTT. Its translation is CATHPVRGGTEAFF. The gene calls are TRBV6-5 and TRBJ1-1, with a possible D match to TRBD1 (5 bases). Trimming removed 10 bases from V and 4 bases from J, with 19 bases in between. There are 14 residues in the CDR3. CDR1 MNHEY and CDR2 SVGAGI come from the germline V gene.